Detailed here is one TCR beta chain. Antigen specificity is unknown. This CDR3 is 15 amino acids long. V lost 6 bases and J lost 2; bases outside the gene matches: 7. Germline V gene data show CDR1 as MNHNS and CDR2 as SASEGT. The sample is drawn from a study of T cell repertoires in cytomegalovirus infection. Study details: Recently identified HLA-C-restricted CMV epitopes and well-studied HLA-B-restricted CMV epitopes were used by the study. From public TCR beta signatures came an indication of both CMV infection and matching HLA type. Overall study findings and caveats: Accumulated public TCR beta family frequency recognized individuals carrying CMV together with the relevant HLA. HLA-C-restricted TCR beta clonotypes specific for CMV led the ex vivo response.

TCRdb reprocessed the reads with MiXCR, giving one entry per CDR3 protein. In the table there are hundreds of thousands of distinct CDR3 sequences, 33% of which are singletons. The sequence was collected from a human donor in good health (CMV status not recorded). Some clones in this sample may be carry-over from other donors' samples. V is TRBV6-1 and J is TRBJ2-3, with 8 bases that match TRBD1. The source was cultured PBMCs, collected from culture after CMV antigen stimulation. The CDR3 nucleotides are TGTGCCAGCAGCACTCGACAGGGGTTCACAGATACGCAGTATTTT. Translating it yields CASSTRQGFTDTQYF.